This record looks at one T cell receptor beta chain sequence and its context. Antigen specificity is unknown. This entry is derived from a study of cytomegalovirus exposure and HLA in healthy donors. Study-level results: When analyzed later, a missense DCLRE1C variant was found to be linked to TCR beta V- and J-gene trimming.

The CDR3 has 14 amino acids. Germline CDR1 and CDR2: MGHDK and SYGVNS. V lost 3 bases, J lost 1 base, and 9 bases lay in between. PCR involved 60 Vbeta and 13 Jbeta primers. Methods used by the authors: Later work found 74 million or so unique TCR beta chains, with 10 million to 14 million shared. Assay used: immunoSEQ multiplex PCR; TCRdb lists only in-frame clones, some missing. D and trimming were read from the DNA, whereas the V and J calls and clone size are those reported in that table. The table lists some 150,000 clones, roughly 79% of them singletons. V gene TRBV25-1 combines with J gene TRBJ1-1; D is uncertain. The sample taken for sequencing was PBMCs. The TCR sequence derives from a male donor in good health and CMV-seronegative. CDR3 nucleotides: TGTGCCAGCAGTGATGTCGGAGAGAACACTGAAGCTTTCTTT. As protein: CASSDVGENTEAFF.